This paragraph covers one TCR beta chain sequence. Its target is unknown. Germline assignment: CDR1 WNHNN and CDR2 SYGVQD (reference sequence). The CDR3 covers 16 residues. V lost 6 bases and J 5 bases, leaving 23 bases between the germline ends. This entry comes from a study of cytomegalovirus exposure and HLA in healthy donors. The study's findings and limits: It is likely that the observed cluster of highly shared sequence variants was a sequencing artifact.

Nominally healthy donors were sampled, though unrecorded immune exposures were likely. PCR primers comprised 60 Vbeta and 13 Jbeta primers. Generated by immunoSEQ multiplex PCR, the TCRdb table keeps only in-frame clones and is missing some. The sample includes around 210,000 clones. The source is a girl aged 2-15 years in good health and CMV-seropositive. V and J are TRBV10-1 and TRBJ2-7, with a weak D call TRBD2 (6 bases). Sequenced input: PBMCs. The CDR3 DNA sequence: TGCGCCAGCAGCGATAGCCTTCTGGGACTGTTGAACGAGCAGTACTTC. This encodes CASSDSLLGLLNEQYF.